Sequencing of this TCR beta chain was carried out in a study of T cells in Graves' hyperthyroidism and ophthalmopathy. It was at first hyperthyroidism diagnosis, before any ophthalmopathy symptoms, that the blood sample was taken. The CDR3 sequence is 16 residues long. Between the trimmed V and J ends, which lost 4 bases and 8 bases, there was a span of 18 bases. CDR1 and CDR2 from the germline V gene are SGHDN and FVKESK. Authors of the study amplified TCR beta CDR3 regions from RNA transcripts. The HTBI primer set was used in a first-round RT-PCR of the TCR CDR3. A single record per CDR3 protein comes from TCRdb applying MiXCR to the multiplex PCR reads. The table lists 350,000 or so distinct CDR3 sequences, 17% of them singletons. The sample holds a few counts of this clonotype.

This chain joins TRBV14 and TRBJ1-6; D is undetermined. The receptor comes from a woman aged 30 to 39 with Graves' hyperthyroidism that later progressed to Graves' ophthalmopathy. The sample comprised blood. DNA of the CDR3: TGTGCCAGCAGCCCGGGTCGCCGGGGATGGTATTCACCCCTCCACTTT. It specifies CASSPGRRGWYSPLHF.